The text below deals with one T cell receptor (beta chain). Here immunoSEQ multiplex PCR was the method, and the copy in TCRdb shows in-frame clones only, minus some. The data contain over 85,000 clones, approximately 95% of them singletons. Germline CDR1 and CDR2: PRHDT and FYEKMQ (reference sequence). Trimming took 5 bases from V and 2 from J; bases not matched to a gene: 3. The CDR3 has 16 residues. The source of the sample is a study of control samples from healthy donors and cancer patients. Sequenced: blood. This rearrangement joins TRBV13 to TRBJ2-3, with 14 positions matching TRBD2. This clonotype originated in a young woman in good health. The CDR3 DNA is TGTGCCAGCAGCCTGGGACTAGCGGGGGTCACAGATACGCAGTATTTT. Translated: CASSLGLAGVTDTQYF.